Following are 23 T cell receptor beta chains from one sample sequenced in a study of CD8 T cells in ankylosing spondylitis. From the 5' RACE reads, TCRdb called clonotypes with MiXCR, one entry per CDR3 protein. The sample holds 150,000 or so distinct CDR3 sequences, approximately 10% seen once. Sequenced: blood, either unsorted or a sorted T cell fraction (not recorded which). Source of these receptors: a female donor with ankylosing spondylitis or in good health (not recorded which).

This clonotype has ten or more counts. This chain joins TRBV4-3 and TRBJ2-2, with 15 positions matching TRBD2. Germline CDR1 and CDR2: LGHNA and YSLEER. The CDR3 is 16 residues long. V shed 1 base and J 6 bases; nucleotides not matched to a gene: 0. The CDR3 nucleotides are TGCGCCAGCAGCCAAGGGACTAGCGGGAGGGCCGGGGAGCTGTTTTTT. Translation gives CASSQGTSGRAGELFF.

V and J are TRBV7-8 and TRBJ1-1; tentatively, D is TRBD1 (6 bases). The CDR3 spans 16 residues. Between the trimmed V and J ends, which lost 3 bases and 3 bases, there was a span of 17 bases. CDR1 is SGHVS and CDR2 is FQNEAQ in the germline V gene. The CDR3 coding sequence is TGTGCCAGCAGCTTGGGGAAGGGGGGCAGTGACACTGAAGCTTTCTTT. Encoded protein: CASSLGKGGSDTEAFF.

The genes are TRBV2 and TRBJ2-7; TRBD2 matches at 7 bases. V lost 3 bases and J lost 3; bases outside the gene matches: 20. Germline V gene lookup returns CDR1 SNHLY and CDR2 FYNNEI. This CDR3 is 19 amino acids long. CDR3 in amino acids: CASSELGREWREKLYEQYF. DNA for the CDR3: TGTGCCAGCAGTGAGTTAGGCAGGGAATGGCGGGAGAAACTCTACGAGCAGTACTTC. Complete variable domain (other parts from reference TRBV2 and TRBJ2-7): EPEVTQTPSHQVTQMGQEVILRCVPISNHLYFYWYRQILGQKVEFLVSFYNNEISEKSEIFDDQFSVERPDGSNFTLKIRSTKLEDSAMYFCASSELGREWREKLYEQYFGPGTRLTVT.

The CDR3 DNA sequence: TGTGCCAGCAGTGACCTGTCGGACGGGGGTCAGCCCCAGCATTTT. As protein: CASSDLSDGGQPQHF. The rearrangement links TRBV2 to TRBJ1-5, with D possibly matching TRBD1 (5 bases). CDR3 size: 15 residues. Per germline, CDR1 SNHLY and CDR2 FYNNEI. Deletions cut 3 bases from V and 6 bases from J, with 15 bases between.

V gene TRBV5-4 combines with J gene TRBJ2-7; D is perhaps TRBD1 or TRBD2 (5 bases each). The CDR3 contains 13 residues. Germline loops: CDR1 SGHNT, CDR2 YYREEE (reference sequence). The V end lost 4 bases, the J end lost 7 bases, and 15 bases lay between the germline ends. The CDR3 loop is CASSPGTAQEQYF. For the CDR3, the DNA is TGTGCCAGCAGCCCCGGGACCGCGCAAGAGCAGTACTTC.

This sequence joins TRBV7-6 and TRBJ2-7, with 8 nucleotides matching TRBD1. The CDR3 contains 15 residues. From germline, CDR1 is SGHVS and CDR2 FNYEAQ. V shed 5 bases and J 2 bases; nucleotides not matched to a gene: 8. CDR3 region: CASSLRQGPTYEQYF. In DNA, the CDR3 is TGTGCCAGCAGCCTCCGACAGGGGCCCACCTACGAGCAGTACTTC. Full variable domain (outside the CDR3, taken from reference TRBV7-6 and TRBJ2-7): GAGVSQSPRYKVTKRGQDVALRCDPISGHVSLYWYRQALGQGPEFLTYFNYEAQQDKSGLPNDRFSAERPEGSISTLTIQRTEQRDSAMYRCASSLRQGPTYEQYFGPGTRLTVT.

This clonotype showed up many times. V and J are TRBV13 and TRBJ2-7; TRBD2 matches at 7 bases. The CDR3 runs to 13 residues. Unmatched junction bases numbered 3, after V lost 0 bases and J lost 7 bases. Germline V gene data show CDR1 as PRHDT and CDR2 as FYEKMQ (reference sequence). CDR3 nucleotide sequence: TGTGCCAGCAGCTTAGGTCCGGGGGGAGAGCAGTACTTC. This translates into CASSLGPGGEQYF. The full variable domain, its missing parts supplied by reference TRBV13 and TRBJ2-7, is AAGVIQSPRHLIKEKRETATLKCYPIPRHDTVYWYQQGPGQDPQFLISFYEKMQSDKGSIPDRFSAQQFSDYHSELNMSSLELGDSALYFCASSLGPGGEQYFGPGTRLTVT.

V gene TRBV2 combines with J gene TRBJ2-2, with a tentative D call TRBD1 (6 bases). The CDR3 sequence is 13 residues long. V gave up 8 bases and J gave up 5 bases, with 12 bases separating them. From germline, CDR1 is SNHLY and CDR2 FYNNEI. The CDR3 reads CASFEGETGELFF. As DNA, the CDR3 is TGTGCCAGCTTCGAGGGGGAGACCGGGGAGCTGTTTTTT.

This clonotype was counted a few times. This chain connects TRBV20-1 to TRBJ2-1; D unclear. V gave up 1 base and J gave up 7 bases, with 11 bases separating them. The CDR3 sequence is 13 residues long. The germline V gene encodes CDR1 DFQATT and CDR2 SNEGSKA (reference sequence). The CDR3 loop is CSARGTNRNEQFF. CDR3 DNA sequence: TGCAGTGCTAGAGGAACTAACCGAAATGAGCAGTTCTTC.

The genes are TRBV6-1 and TRBJ1-1, with D possibly being TRBD1 (5 bases). The V gene's germline CDR1 is MNHNS and CDR2 SASEGT. This CDR3 spans 15 amino acids. Trimming left V 1 base short and J 3 bases short, with 12 bases between. The CDR3 loop is CASSEEGYRYTEAFF. The CDR3 coding sequence is TGTGCCAGCAGTGAAGAGGGATACAGGTACACTGAAGCTTTCTTT.

CDR3 loop: CASIGSHEQYF. The CDR3 nucleotides read TGTGCCAGCATTGGAAGTCACGAGCAGTACTTC. The chain joins TRBV2 to TRBJ2-7; D call uncertain. CDR1 SNHLY and CDR2 FYNNEI come from the germline V gene. V lost 7 bases and J lost 5, with 9 bases in between. The CDR3 has 11 amino acids. The full variable domain, rest sourced from reference TRBV2 and TRBJ2-7, is EPEVTQTPSHQVTQMGQEVILRCVPISNHLYFYWYRQILGQKVEFLVSFYNNEISEKSEIFDDQFSVERPDGSNFTLKIRSTKLEDSAMYFCASIGSHEQYFGPGTRLTVT.

This clonotype was counted between two and nine times. The chain is built from TRBV5-1 and TRBJ2-7; D gene ambiguous. The V and J ends lost 0 bases and 6 bases respectively, with 10 bases between them. The CDR3 has 13 amino acids. Germline values: CDR1 SGHRS, CDR2 YFSETQ. DNA for the CDR3: TGCGCCAGCAGCTTGGACTTGATGAGCGAGCAGTACTTC. It translates to CASSLDLMSEQYF. The entire variable domain, with the rest obtained from reference TRBV5-1 and TRBJ2-7, is as follows: KAGVTQTPRYLIKTRGQQVTLSCSPISGHRSVSWYQQTPGQGLQFLFEYFSETQRNKGNFPGRFSGRQFSNSRSEMNVSTLELGDSALYLCASSLDLMSEQYFGPGTRLTVT.

The chain links TRBV6-1 to TRBJ2-5; possibly TRBD2 for D (6 bases). Germline CDR1 and CDR2: MNHNS and SASEGT. This CDR3 spans 15 amino acids. V lost 10 bases, J lost 5 bases, and 23 bases lay in between. The CDR3 protein is CANSTYDWGEETQYF. Here the CDR3 DNA reads TGTGCCAACTCGACTTACGACTGGGGGGAGGAGACCCAGTACTTC.

This sequence joins TRBV2 and TRBJ2-7; 13 bases align to TRBD2. The CDR3 has 16 amino acids. The germline gives CDR1 SNHLY, CDR2 FYNNEI. The ends lost 3 bases at V and 5 bases at J; junction bases unmatched: 7. The CDR3 loop is CASSDLGLAGLNEQYF. CDR3 coding DNA: TGTGCCAGCAGTGACCTGGGACTAGCGGGACTCAACGAGCAGTACTTC.

V gene TRBV9 combines with J gene TRBJ2-7; 8 bases fit TRBD1. Germline-derived CDR1 and CDR2 are SGDLS and YYNGEE. V lost 3 bases and J lost 5; bases outside the gene matches: 4. CDR3 length: 13 residues. The CDR3 spells CASSGDRGHEQYF. The CDR3 DNA follows: TGTGCCAGCAGCGGTGACAGGGGTCACGAGCAGTACTTC.

This clonotype was seen a few times. The chain uses TRBV5-6 and TRBJ2-1, with TRBD2 identical over 8 bases. The CDR3 has 16 residues. The germline CDR1 and CDR2 sequences are SGHDT and YYEEEE. Unmatched junction bases numbered 11, after V lost 1 base and J lost 8 bases. CDR3 nucleotide sequence: TGTGCCAGCAGCTTGCCGACGGGAGGGGAAACGGATGAGCAGTTCTTC. This sequence encodes CASSLPTGGETDEQFF.

This clonotype was detected a few times. The chain is built from TRBV6-2 or TRBV6-3 and TRBJ2-1; TRBD1 is a possible D gene (5 bases). Germline V gene sequence: CDR1 MNHEY, CDR2 SVGEGT. The V gene lost 6 bases and the J gene lost 7 bases, with 10 bases spanning the gap. The CDR3 runs to 12 residues. The CDR3 nucleotides are TGTGCCAGCAGCCGACAGCTAAATGAGCAGTTCTTC. Its protein is CASSRQLNEQFF.

The genes are TRBV9 and TRBJ2-1, with a weak D call TRBD2 (5 bases). The V gene's germline CDR1 is SGDLS and CDR2 YYNGEE. The CDR3 is 13 residues long. Trimming took off 0 bases at V and 10 bases at J, with 11 bases between the two ends. CDR3 in amino acids: CASSVGGQREQFF. The CDR3 region has the DNA TGTGCCAGCAGCGTAGGAGGGCAGAGAGAGCAGTTCTTC.

In this sample, this clonotype turned up a few times. The chain employs TRBV4-3 and TRBJ2-7; 7 bases are a match to TRBD2. Trimming removed 0 bases from V and 2 bases from J; junction bases left unmatched: 7. Germline V gene data show CDR1 as LGHNA and CDR2 as YSLEER. The CDR3 length is 16 residues. CDR3 bases: TGCGCCAGCAGCCAAGATTGGGGCGGGAGAGCCTACGAGCAGTACTTC. As protein: CASSQDWGGRAYEQYF.

This clonotype was picked up a small number of times. This chain connects TRBV5-1 to TRBJ2-1; D possibly corresponds to TRBD2 (7 bases). V was clipped by 1 base and J by 9 bases, with 11 bases between them. From germline, CDR1 is SGHRS and CDR2 YFSETQ. CDR3 length equals 13 residues. CDR3 nucleotide sequence: TGCGCCAGCAGCTTGAGGGGGGGTAGTGAGCAGTTCTTC. It specifies CASSLRGGSEQFF.

The table lists this clonotype with many counts. J is TRBJ2-7 and V is TRBV15, with 10 bases identical to TRBD1. V gave up 4 bases and J gave up 5 bases; unmatched junction bases: 8. The germline V gene has CDR1 LNHNV and CDR2 YYDKDF (reference sequence). CDR3 length equals 15 residues. CDR3 sequence reads: CATSTRTGGPDEQYF. The CDR3 DNA reads as TGTGCCACCAGCACAAGGACAGGGGGTCCGGACGAGCAGTACTTC.

V gene TRBV10-3 combines with J gene TRBJ2-7; 8 positions match TRBD2. The ends lost 3 bases at V and 0 bases at J; junction bases unmatched: 1. The CDR3 covers 14 residues. The germline CDR1 and CDR2 sequences are ENHRY and SYGVKD. CDR3 amino acids: CAISESGSSYEQYF. The CDR3, as DNA: TGTGCCATCAGTGAAAGCGGGAGCTCCTACGAGCAGTACTTC.

The genes are TRBV20-1 and TRBJ1-5; maybe TRBD1 (6 bases). The CDR3 has 14 residues. The germline gives CDR1 DFQATT, CDR2 SNEGSKA (reference sequence). The germline V and J ends were trimmed by 6 bases and 8 bases, with 20 bases remaining between them. CDR3 DNA: TGCAGTGCCAGCGTCACAGGGTCCGATGAGCCCCAGCATTTT. Its protein product is CSASVTGSDEPQHF.